Described below is a single T cell receptor beta chain sequence and its context. The antigen is unknown. This sample is part of a study of cytomegalovirus exposure and HLA in healthy donors. CDR1 LNHDA and CDR2 SQIVND come from the germline V gene (reference sequence). The CDR3 is 15 residues long. Trimming took off 1 base at V and 2 bases at J, with 12 bases between the two ends. PCR involved 60 Vbeta and 13 Jbeta primers. Sequencing was performed with immunoSEQ multiplex PCR; in TCRdb, only in-frame clones are kept and a portion is missing. The sample table sets out more than 95,000 clones. General observations from the study: Later, an analysis found that common viral pathogens appeared to be linked with several of the most significant clusters.

The source is a man aged 40-49 years in good health and CMV-seronegative. J is TRBJ2-7 and V is TRBV19, with D perhaps TRBD1 (6 bases). The source material was PBMCs. The CDR3 nucleotides are TGTGCCAGTAGTATAGGTTCAGGGGCGGCCTACGAGCAGTACTTC. As protein: CASSIGSGAAYEQYF.